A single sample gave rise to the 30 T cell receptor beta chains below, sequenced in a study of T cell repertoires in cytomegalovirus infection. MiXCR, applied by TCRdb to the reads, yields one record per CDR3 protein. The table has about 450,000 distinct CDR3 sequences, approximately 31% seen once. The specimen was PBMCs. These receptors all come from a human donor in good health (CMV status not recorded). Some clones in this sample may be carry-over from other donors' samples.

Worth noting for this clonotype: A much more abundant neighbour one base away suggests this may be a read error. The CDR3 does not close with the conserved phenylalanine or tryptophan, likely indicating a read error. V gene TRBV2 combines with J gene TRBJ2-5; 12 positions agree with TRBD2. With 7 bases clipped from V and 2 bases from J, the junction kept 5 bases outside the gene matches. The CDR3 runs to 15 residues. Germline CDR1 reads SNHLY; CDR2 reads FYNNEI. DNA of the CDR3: TGTGCCAGCACCCTGACTAGCGGGGGACAAGAGACCCAGTACTTA. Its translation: CASTLTSGGQETQYL.

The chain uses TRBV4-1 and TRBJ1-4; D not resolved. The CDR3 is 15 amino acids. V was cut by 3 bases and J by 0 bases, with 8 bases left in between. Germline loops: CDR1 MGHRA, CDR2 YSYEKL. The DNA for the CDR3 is TGCGCCAGCAGCCATACAGCTTCAACTAATGAAAAACTGTTTTTT. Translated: CASSHTASTNEKLFF.

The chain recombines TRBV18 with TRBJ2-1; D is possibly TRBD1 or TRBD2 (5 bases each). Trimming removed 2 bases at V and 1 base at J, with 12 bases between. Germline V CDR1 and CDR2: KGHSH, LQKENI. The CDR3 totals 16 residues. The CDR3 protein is CASSPGTVLSYNEQFF. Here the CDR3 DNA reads TGTGCCAGCTCACCAGGGACGGTCCTATCCTACAATGAGCAGTTCTTC. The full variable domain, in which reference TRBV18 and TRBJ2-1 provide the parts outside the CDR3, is NAGVMQNPRHLVRRRGQEARLRCSPMKGHSHVYWYRQLPEEGLKFMVYLQKENIIDESGMPKERFSAEFPKEGPSILRIQQVVRGDSAAYFCASSPGTVLSYNEQFFGPGTRLTVL.

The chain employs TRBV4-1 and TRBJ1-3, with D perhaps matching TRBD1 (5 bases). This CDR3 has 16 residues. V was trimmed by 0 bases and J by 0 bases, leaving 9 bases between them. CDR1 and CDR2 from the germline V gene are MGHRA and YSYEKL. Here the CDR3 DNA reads TGCGCCAGCAGCCAAGATGGAGGGGTCTCTGGAAACACCATATATTTT. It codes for CASSQDGGVSGNTIYF.

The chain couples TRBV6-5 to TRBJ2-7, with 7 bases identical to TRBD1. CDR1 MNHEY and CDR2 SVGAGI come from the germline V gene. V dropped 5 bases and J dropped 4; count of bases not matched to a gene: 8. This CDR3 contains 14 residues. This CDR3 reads CASSTRQGWYEQYF. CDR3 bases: TGTGCCAGCAGTACCCGACAGGGTTGGTACGAGCAGTACTTC.

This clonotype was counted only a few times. The CDR3 here is CASSLPTATGQGYEQYF. In DNA, the CDR3 is TGTGCCAGCAGTTTACCCACAGCCACGGGACAGGGTTACGAGCAGTACTTC. V and J are TRBV12-3 or TRBV12-4 and TRBJ2-7; the match to TRBD1 covers 9 bases. V lost 2 bases to trimming and J lost 4 bases; unmatched junction nucleotides: 12. The CDR3 runs 17 residues.

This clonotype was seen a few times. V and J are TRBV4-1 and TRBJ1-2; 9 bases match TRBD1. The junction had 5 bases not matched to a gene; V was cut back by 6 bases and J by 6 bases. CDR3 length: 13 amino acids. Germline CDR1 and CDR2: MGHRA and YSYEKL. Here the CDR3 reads CASSPGQGDGYTF. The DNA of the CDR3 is TGCGCCAGCAGTCCGGGACAGGGAGATGGCTACACCTTC.

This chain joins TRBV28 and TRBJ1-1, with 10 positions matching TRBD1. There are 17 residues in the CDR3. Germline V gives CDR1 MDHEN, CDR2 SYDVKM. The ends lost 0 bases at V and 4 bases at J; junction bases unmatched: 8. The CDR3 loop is CASSLWTGGVRVTEAFF. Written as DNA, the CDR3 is TGTGCCAGCAGTTTATGGACAGGGGGCGTCCGCGTCACTGAAGCTTTCTTT.

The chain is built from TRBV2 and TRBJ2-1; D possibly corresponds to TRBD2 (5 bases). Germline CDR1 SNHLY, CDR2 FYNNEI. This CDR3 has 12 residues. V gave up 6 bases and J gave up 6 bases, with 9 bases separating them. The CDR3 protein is CASSFGLNEQFF. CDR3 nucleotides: TGTGCCAGCAGCTTCGGACTCAATGAGCAGTTCTTC.

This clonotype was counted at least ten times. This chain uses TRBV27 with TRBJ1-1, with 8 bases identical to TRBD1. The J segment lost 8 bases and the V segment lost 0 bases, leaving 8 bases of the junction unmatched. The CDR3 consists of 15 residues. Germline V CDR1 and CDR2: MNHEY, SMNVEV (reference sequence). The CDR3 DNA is TGTGCCAGCAGTTTATCCCCCTGGACAGGGATGGAAGCTTTCTTT. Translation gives CASSLSPWTGMEAFF.

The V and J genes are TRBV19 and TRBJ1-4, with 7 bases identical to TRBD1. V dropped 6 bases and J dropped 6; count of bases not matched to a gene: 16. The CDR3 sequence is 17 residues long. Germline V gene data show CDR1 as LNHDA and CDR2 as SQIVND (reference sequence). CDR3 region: CASRKGAKGVRDEKLFF. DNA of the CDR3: TGTGCCAGTAGGAAGGGGGCGAAAGGCGTACGGGATGAAAAACTGTTTTTT.

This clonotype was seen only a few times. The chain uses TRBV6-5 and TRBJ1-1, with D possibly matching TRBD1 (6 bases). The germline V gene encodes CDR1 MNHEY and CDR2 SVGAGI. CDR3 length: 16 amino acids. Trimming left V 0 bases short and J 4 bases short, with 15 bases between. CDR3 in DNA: TGTGCCAGCAGTTACTCCACAGGGATGAAGGCCACTGAAGCTTTCTTT. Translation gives CASSYSTGMKATEAFF.

The CDR3 DNA reads as TGTGCCAGCAGCCAACAGCATAGCGGGGGCCACGAGCAGTACTTC. The encoded protein is CASSQQHSGGHEQYF. This rearrangement joins TRBV14 to TRBJ2-7; 9 positions agree with TRBD2. V lost 2 bases to trimming and J lost 5 bases; unmatched junction nucleotides: 7. Germline-derived CDR1 and CDR2 are SGHDN and FVKESK. CDR3 length equals 15 residues.

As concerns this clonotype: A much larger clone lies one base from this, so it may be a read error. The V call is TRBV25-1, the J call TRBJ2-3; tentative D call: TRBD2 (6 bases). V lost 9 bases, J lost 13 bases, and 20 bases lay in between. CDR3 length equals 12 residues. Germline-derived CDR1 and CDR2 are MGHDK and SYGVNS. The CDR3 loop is CARELGTFLEYF. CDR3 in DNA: TGTGCCAGGGAACTAGGGACTTTCCTTGAGTATTTT.

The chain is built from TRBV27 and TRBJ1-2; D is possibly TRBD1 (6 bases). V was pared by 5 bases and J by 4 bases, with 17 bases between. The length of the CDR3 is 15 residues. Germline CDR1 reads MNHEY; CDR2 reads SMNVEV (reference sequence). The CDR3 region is CASSLTGSLFYGYTF. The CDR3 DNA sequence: TGTGCCAGCAGTCTCACAGGGAGCCTATTCTATGGCTACACCTTC.

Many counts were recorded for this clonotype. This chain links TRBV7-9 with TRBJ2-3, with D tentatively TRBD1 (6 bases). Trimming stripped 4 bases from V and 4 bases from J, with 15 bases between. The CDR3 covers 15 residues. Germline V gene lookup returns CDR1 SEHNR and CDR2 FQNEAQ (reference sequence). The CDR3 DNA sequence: TGTGCCAGCAGCTCCACAGGGTTGTCGGCAGATACGCAGTATTTT. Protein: CASSSTGLSADTQYF. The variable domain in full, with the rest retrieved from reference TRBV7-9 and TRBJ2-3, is DTGVSQNPRHKITKRGQNVTFRCDPISEHNRLYWYRQTLGQGPEFLTYFQNEAQLEKSRLLSDRFSAERPKGSFSTLEIQRTEQGDSAMYLCASSSTGLSADTQYFGPGTRLTVL.

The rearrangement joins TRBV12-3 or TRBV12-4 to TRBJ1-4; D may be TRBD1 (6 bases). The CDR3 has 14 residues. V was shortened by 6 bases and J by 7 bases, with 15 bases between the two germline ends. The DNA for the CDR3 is TGTGCCAGCAGGAGGGACACTGGAGGTGAAAAACTGTTTTTT. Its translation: CASRRDTGGEKLFF.

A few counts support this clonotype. The CDR3 reads CASSAGQGNYGYTF. DNA of the CDR3: TGTGCCAGTAGTGCCGGACAGGGAAACTATGGCTACACCTTC. This chain joins TRBV19 and TRBJ1-2; TRBD1 agrees at 8 bases. The CDR3 is 14 residues long. J was trimmed by 2 bases and V by 5 bases; bases with no gene match: 4. Germline CDR1 LNHDA, CDR2 SQIVND (reference sequence).

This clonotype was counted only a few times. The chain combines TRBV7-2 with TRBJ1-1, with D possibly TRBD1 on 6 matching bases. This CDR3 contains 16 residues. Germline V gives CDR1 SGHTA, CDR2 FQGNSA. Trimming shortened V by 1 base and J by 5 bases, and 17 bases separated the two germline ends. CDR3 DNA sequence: TGTGCCAGCAGCTTAGGTCCTAGCAGGGGAGGGACTGAAGCTTTCTTT. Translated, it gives CASSLGPSRGGTEAFF.

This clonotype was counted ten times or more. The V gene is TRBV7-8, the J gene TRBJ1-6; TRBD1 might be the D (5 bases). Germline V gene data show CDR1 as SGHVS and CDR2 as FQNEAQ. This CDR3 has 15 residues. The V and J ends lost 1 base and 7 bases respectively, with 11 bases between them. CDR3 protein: CASSLVPGQNSPLHF. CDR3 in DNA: TGTGCCAGCAGCTTAGTACCAGGGCAAAATTCACCCCTCCACTTT.

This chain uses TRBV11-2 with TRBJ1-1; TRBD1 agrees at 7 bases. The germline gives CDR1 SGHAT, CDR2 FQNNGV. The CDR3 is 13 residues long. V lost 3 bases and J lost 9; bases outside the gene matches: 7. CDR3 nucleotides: TGTGCCAGCAGCTTTGGACAGGACATGAAAGCTTTCTTT. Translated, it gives CASSFGQDMKAFF.

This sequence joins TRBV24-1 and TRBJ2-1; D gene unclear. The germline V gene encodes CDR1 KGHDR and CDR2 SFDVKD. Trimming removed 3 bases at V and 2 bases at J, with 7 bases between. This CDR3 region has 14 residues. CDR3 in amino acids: CATSDDLTYNEQFF. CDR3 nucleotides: TGTGCCACCAGTGATGACTTGACCTACAATGAGCAGTTCTTC.

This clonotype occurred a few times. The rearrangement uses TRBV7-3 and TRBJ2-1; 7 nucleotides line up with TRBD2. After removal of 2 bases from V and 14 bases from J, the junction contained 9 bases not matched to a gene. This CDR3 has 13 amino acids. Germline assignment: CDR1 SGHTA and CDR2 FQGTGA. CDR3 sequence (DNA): TGTGCCAGCAGCTTAGGGTGGGACTATCGGGAGTTCTTC. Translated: CASSLGWDYREFF.

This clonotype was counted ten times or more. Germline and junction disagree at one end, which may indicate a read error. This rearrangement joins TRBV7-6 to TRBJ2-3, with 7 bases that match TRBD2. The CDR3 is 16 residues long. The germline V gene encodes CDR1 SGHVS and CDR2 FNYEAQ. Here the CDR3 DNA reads TGTGCCAGCGGCTTAAGGGCGGGGGAGACCACAGATACGCAGTATTTT. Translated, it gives CASGLRAGETTDTQYF.

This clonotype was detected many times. The CDR3 protein is CASSLAGHASGYEQYF. The CDR3 nucleotides are TGTGCCAGCAGCTTAGCGGGACACGCGTCTGGGTACGAGCAGTACTTC. The V call is TRBV7-2, the J call TRBJ2-7; D is possibly TRBD1 (6 bases). The CDR3 length is 16 residues. The V and J ends lost 0 bases and 4 bases respectively, with 16 bases between them. Looked up from germline, CDR1 is SGHTA and CDR2 is FQGNSA.

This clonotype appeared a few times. The CDR3 region has the DNA TGCGCCAGCAGCCACCCCCGCCGGGCGGATACGCAGTATTTT. It is translated as CASSHPRRADTQYF. The chain links TRBV4-1 to TRBJ2-3; D remains unclear. Trimming removed 3 bases at V and 6 bases at J, with 13 bases between. Looked up from germline, CDR1 is MGHRA and CDR2 is YSYEKL. The CDR3 totals 14 residues.

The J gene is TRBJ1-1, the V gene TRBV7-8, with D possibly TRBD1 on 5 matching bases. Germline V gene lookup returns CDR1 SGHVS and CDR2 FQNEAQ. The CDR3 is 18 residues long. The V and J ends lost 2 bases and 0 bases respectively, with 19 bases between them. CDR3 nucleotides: TGTGCCAGCAGCTTATGGGGACCCCAACCTAACCTGAACACTGAAGCTTTCTTT. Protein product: CASSLWGPQPNLNTEAFF.

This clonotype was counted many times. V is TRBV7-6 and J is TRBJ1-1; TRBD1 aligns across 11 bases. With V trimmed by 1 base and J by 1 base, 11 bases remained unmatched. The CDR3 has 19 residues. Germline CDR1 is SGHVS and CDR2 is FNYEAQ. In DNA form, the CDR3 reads TGTGCCAGCAGCTTAGACCTTCGAGGACAGGGGGCGCGGAACACTGAAGCTTTCTTT. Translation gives CASSLDLRGQGARNTEAFF.

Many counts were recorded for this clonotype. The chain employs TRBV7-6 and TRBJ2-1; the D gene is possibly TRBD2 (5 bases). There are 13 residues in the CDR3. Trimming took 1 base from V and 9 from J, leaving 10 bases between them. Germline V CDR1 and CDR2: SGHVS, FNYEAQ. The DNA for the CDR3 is TGTGCCAGCAGCTTAGTGGCCAGCGGTGAGCAGTTCTTC. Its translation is CASSLVASGEQFF.

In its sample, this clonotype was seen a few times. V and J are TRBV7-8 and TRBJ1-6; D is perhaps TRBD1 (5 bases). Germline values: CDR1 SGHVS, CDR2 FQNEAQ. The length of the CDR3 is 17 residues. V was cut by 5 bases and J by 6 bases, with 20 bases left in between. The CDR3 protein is CASSPRRDLWGNSPLHF. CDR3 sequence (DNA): TGTGCCAGCAGCCCAAGGCGGGACCTTTGGGGTAATTCACCCCTCCACTTT.